One sample yielded the 20 T cell receptor beta chains listed below, sequenced in a study of blood T cells in healthy people across ages. Primers used in a second PCR of about 6 to 11 cycles were a sample-barcoded 5' primer and a J-beta primer mix. TCRdb reprocessed the 5' RACE reads via MiXCR and lists one record per CDR3 protein. The table lists some 290,000 distinct CDR3 sequences, around 27% of them singletons. The source material was blood. These receptors all come from a woman between 65 and 79 years old in good health.

This clonotype was picked up a small number of times. The chain links TRBV20-1 to TRBJ2-6; 7 bases are a match to TRBD2. The CDR3 extends over 18 amino acids. Germline lookup yields CDR1 DFQATT and CDR2 SNEGSKA (reference sequence). With 6 bases clipped from V and 1 base from J, the junction kept 15 bases outside the gene matches. The CDR3 sequence: CSATHGREVQSGANVLTF. The CDR3 DNA reads TGCAGTGCCACTCACGGACGGGAGGTACAATCTGGGGCCAACGTCCTGACTTTC.

The rearrangement uses TRBV29-1 and TRBJ2-5; 14 nucleotides align to TRBD2. The junction had 7 bases not matched to a gene; V was cut back by 8 bases and J by 5 bases. In germline, CDR1 is SQVTM, CDR2 ANQGSEA. The CDR3 extends over 14 amino acids. In DNA form, the CDR3 reads TGCAGCAAGCGACTAGCGGGAGGGCTTGAGACCCAGTACTTC. Translated: CSKRLAGGLETQYF.

V usage is TRBV7-2 and J usage is TRBJ2-5; D not certain. This CDR3 is built from 14 residues. Germline values: CDR1 SGHTA, CDR2 FQGNSA. V lost 3 bases, J lost 5 bases, and 13 bases lay in between. The CDR3 loop is CASSLGRASETQYF. Written as DNA, the CDR3 is TGTGCCAGCAGCTTGGGCCGGGCCTCGGAGACCCAGTACTTC.

The chain uses TRBV20-1 and TRBJ2-3; D unclear. The CDR3 spans 11 residues. Trimming shortened V by 4 bases and J by 7 bases, and 9 bases separated the two germline ends. Germline lookup yields CDR1 DFQATT and CDR2 SNEGSKA (reference sequence). CDR3 protein: CSATVEYTQYF. As DNA, the CDR3 is TGCAGTGCTACTGTAGAGTATACGCAGTATTTT.

A word on this clonotype: The junction departs from the called germline gene at one end, perhaps through a read error. The V call is TRBV20-1, the J call TRBJ1-2; D is unclear. The CDR3 is made up of 13 amino acids. In germline, CDR1 is DFQATT, CDR2 SNEGSKA (reference sequence). The CDR3 region is CSASPLTDYGHTF. Here the CDR3 DNA reads TGCAGTGCTAGTCCGCTAACAGACTATGGCCACACCTTC.

This clonotype occurred a few times. The rearrangement joins TRBV20-1 to TRBJ2-1; D is ambiguous. Germline loops: CDR1 DFQATT, CDR2 SNEGSKA (reference sequence). The CDR3 has 14 amino acids. V was shortened by 3 bases and J by 0 bases, with 9 bases between the two germline ends. CDR3 nucleotides: TGCAGTGCTAGTGTTACTACCTCCTACAATGAGCAGTTCTTC. As protein: CSASVTTSYNEQFF.

The gene calls are TRBV9 and TRBJ2-1; 7 bases agree with TRBD2. Germline assignment: CDR1 SGDLS and CDR2 YYNGEE. The V and J ends lost 7 bases and 8 bases, in that order; junction bases with no gene match: 15. This CDR3 spans 15 amino acids. DNA for the CDR3: TGTGCCAGCGGACGGGGCGGGGGTAGGGATTATGAGCAGTTCTTC. Its translation is CASGRGGGRDYEQFF. Complete variable domain (other parts from reference TRBV9 and TRBJ2-1): DSGVTQTPKHLITATGQRVTLRCSPRSGDLSVYWYQQSLDQGLQFLIQYYNGEERAKGNILERFSAQQFPDLHSELNLSSLELGDSALYFCASGRGGGRDYEQFFGPGTRLTVL.

V gene TRBV5-1 combines with J gene TRBJ2-1; 10 bases are a match to TRBD2. The V segment lost 4 bases and the J segment 3 bases; nucleotides outside the gene matches: 4. Germline-derived CDR1 and CDR2 are SGHRS and YFSETQ. This CDR3 is 15 amino acids long. The CDR3 DNA sequence: TGCGCCAGCAGCCCCGGGACTAGCGACTACAATGAGCAGTTCTTC. Amino acid sequence: CASSPGTSDYNEQFF.

The table lists this clonotype with a few counts. The junction shows a germline mismatch at one end, possibly a read error. The chain uses TRBV2 and TRBJ1-4, with unresolved D. Germline V CDR1 and CDR2: SNHLY, FYNNEI. CDR3 length: 14 amino acids. The CDR3 region is CASTILATNERLFF. Here the CDR3 DNA reads TGTGCCAGCACTATCCTTGCAACTAATGAAAGACTGTTTTTT.

The chain couples TRBV12-3 or TRBV12-4 to TRBJ1-6; maybe TRBD1 (6 bases). The CDR3 spans 15 residues. V lost 5 bases and J lost 6, with 14 bases in between. The CDR3 region is CASSPGARPNSPLHF. The CDR3 DNA is TGTGCCAGCAGTCCAGGGGCCCGGCCTAATTCACCCCTCCACTTT.

This chain connects TRBV7-2 to TRBJ1-5, with D perhaps matching TRBD1 (6 bases). V was cut by 3 bases and J by 2 bases, with 11 bases left in between. Germline assignment: CDR1 SGHTA and CDR2 FQGNSA. The CDR3 loop spans 15 amino acids. The CDR3 loop is CASSLQGLGNQPQHF. For the CDR3, the DNA is TGTGCCAGCAGCTTGCAGGGGTTGGGCAATCAGCCCCAGCATTTT.

J is TRBJ1-1 and V is TRBV2, with D possibly TRBD1 on 6 matching bases. The germline V gene encodes CDR1 SNHLY and CDR2 FYNNEI. CDR3 length: 18 residues. The V end was cut by 6 bases, the J end by 1 base, with 24 bases between. The CDR3 protein is CASSEMALRGTGNTEAFF. The CDR3 nucleotides read TGTGCCAGCAGCGAAATGGCCCTCAGGGGTACAGGGAACACTGAAGCTTTCTTT.

This rearrangement joins TRBV4-1 to TRBJ2-3, with 11 nucleotides matching TRBD2. Germline V gene data show CDR1 as MGHRA and CDR2 as YSYEKL. This CDR3 comprises 15 residues. J was trimmed by 4 bases and V by 10 bases; bases with no gene match: 10. CDR3 coding DNA: TGCGCCACTAAATCGGGACTAGCGGTTTCAGATACGCAGTATTTT. As protein: CATKSGLAVSDTQYF.

Only a few counts were recorded for this clonotype. The chain combines TRBV20-1 with TRBJ2-7; 10 nucleotides line up with TRBD2. V shed 5 bases and J 4 bases; nucleotides not matched to a gene: 8. This CDR3 comprises 14 residues. The germline V gene has CDR1 DFQATT and CDR2 SNEGSKA (reference sequence). The CDR3 region is CSASPGTSDYEQYF. CDR3 nucleotide sequence: TGCAGTGCTTCCCCCGGGACTAGCGATTACGAGCAGTACTTC.

This clonotype was seen ten or more times. An end of the junction does not agree with germline; a read error may underlie this. The CDR3 loop reads CASSNSGTGVHYGYTF. The DNA of the CDR3 is TGTGCCAGCAGTAACTCCGGGACAGGGGTTCACTATGGCTACACCTTC. The rearrangement uses TRBV6-5 and TRBJ1-2, with TRBD1 identical over 10 bases. This CDR3 comprises 16 residues. Germline V gene lookup returns CDR1 MNHEY and CDR2 SVGAGI.

This clonotype showed up just a few times. The rearrangement uses TRBV14 and TRBJ2-7, with D possibly being TRBD2 (5 bases). The length of the CDR3 is 17 residues. Germline V gives CDR1 SGHDN, CDR2 FVKESK. Trimming cost V 0 bases and J 2 bases, with 17 bases left between them. CDR3 loop: CASSQDMSRTATYEQYF. In DNA, the CDR3 is TGTGCCAGCAGCCAAGATATGTCCAGGACTGCCACCTACGAGCAGTACTTC.

This chain uses TRBV6-2 or TRBV6-3 with TRBJ2-6; tentative D call: TRBD2 (5 bases). V was cut by 5 bases and J by 1 base, with 21 bases left in between. Germline CDR1 is MNHEY and CDR2 is SVGEGT. The CDR3 length is 19 residues. The DNA of the CDR3 is TGTGCCAGCAGTCCCCTCTGGGAACTAGGCTTTTCTGGGGCCAACGTCCTGACTTTC. This gives the protein CASSPLWELGFSGANVLTF.

This chain uses TRBV20-1 with TRBJ1-5, with TRBD1 matching over 9 bases. This CDR3 is built from 16 residues. Unmatched junction bases numbered 10, after V lost 1 base and J lost 6 bases. Germline CDR1 is DFQATT and CDR2 is SNEGSKA (reference sequence). The CDR3 sequence is CSARVSRQGVGQPQHF. Written as DNA, the CDR3 is TGCAGTGCTAGAGTGTCGAGACAGGGGGTTGGTCAGCCCCAGCATTTT.

This sequence joins TRBV7-2 and TRBJ2-5; TRBD2 agrees at 8 bases. The J call may not be correct, given that the DNA end is closer to TRBJ2-1. Germline V gene lookup returns CDR1 SGHTA and CDR2 FQGNSA. The CDR3 contains 15 residues. The CDR3 protein is CASSPSGLVTNEQFF. In DNA form, the CDR3 reads TGTGCCAGCAGCCCATCGGGACTAGTCACTAATGAGCAGTTCTTC.

The chain employs TRBV7-3 and TRBJ2-1, with 7 bases identical to TRBD1. V trimming: 6 bases; J trimming: 0 bases; junction bases outside the gene matches: 8. CDR1 and CDR2 (germline): SGHTA, FQGTGA. The CDR3 loop spans 16 amino acids. CDR3 DNA: TGTGCCAGCAGACTAATGACAGGGAGCTCCTACAATGAGCAGTTCTTC. This codes for CASRLMTGSSYNEQFF.